Listed below are T cell receptor beta chains from one sample, sequenced in a study of cytomegalovirus exposure and HLA in healthy donors. Profiling relied on immunoSEQ multiplex PCR, and the TCRdb table lists in-frame clones only, not all of them. The table lists around 150,000 clones, more than 75% of them singletons. Sequencing was performed on PBMCs. The receptors come from a male donor in good health and CMV-seronegative. The CDR3 runs from the conserved cysteine through the conserved F or W. The D gene is left open where the match is weak. Size tells how often a clone was seen (once, few, many) or the class of an expanded clone, and some rows leave it out.

J gene | D gene | clone size | V gene | CDR3 protein | CDR3 DNA
TRBJ2-7 | TRBD1 | once | TRBV18 | CASSPGTGREQYF | TGTGCCAGCTCACCTGGGACAGGACGCGAGCAGTACTTC
TRBJ1-2 | TRBD1 | few | TRBV7-9 | CASSPGQIDGYTF | TGTGCCAGCAGCCCGGGACAGATCGATGGCTACACCTTC
TRBJ1-6 | TRBD1 | - | TRBV23-1 | CASSQSSGGEAPLHF | TGCGCCAGCAGTCAATCGTCAGGGGGCGAGGCACCCCTCCACTTT
TRBJ2-5 | - | once | TRBV27 | CASSLLAGGETQYF | TGTGCCAGCAGTTTATTGGCAGGGGGGGAGACCCAGTACTTC
TRBJ1-4 | TRBD1 | - | TRBV15 | CATSRRGRIEKLFF | TGTGCCACCAGCAGAAGGGGGCGCATTGAAAAACTGTTTTTT
TRBJ2-7 | TRBD1 | - | TRBV5-1 | CASSWGTAYEQYF | TGCGCCAGCAGCTGGGGGACAGCCTACGAGCAGTACTTC
TRBJ2-1 | - | few | TRBV11-3 | CASTKRFSNPVVF | TGTGCCAGCACCAAACGTTTCAGTAATCCAGTGGTCTTC
TRBJ1-1 | - | few | TRBV14 | CASSPWGSPPTEAFF | TGTGCCAGCAGCCCGTGGGGCAGTCCTCCCACTGAAGCTTTCTTT
TRBJ2-7 | - | - | TRBV5-3 | CARSFFTYEQYF | TGTGCCAGAAGCTTTTTTACCTACGAGCAGTACTTC
TRBJ2-5 | TRBD2 | - | TRBV7-2 | CASSFTSGVGETQYF | TGTGCCAGCAGCTTCACTAGCGGGGTGGGAGAGACCCAGTACTTC
TRBJ2-3 | TRBD2 | - | TRBV29-1 | CSVAEGTSGGDTQYF | TGCAGCGTCGCTGAGGGGACTAGCGGGGGGGATACGCAGTATTTT
TRBJ2-5 | TRBD2 | - | TRBV4-3 | CASSQGNSGGEETQYF | TGCGCCAGCAGCCAAGGGAATAGCGGGGGGGAAGAGACCCAGTACTTC
TRBJ2-5 | TRBD2 | - | TRBV6-5 | CASSWASGGQETQYF | TGTGCCAGCAGTTGGGCTAGCGGGGGCCAAGAGACCCAGTACTTC
TRBJ2-7 | - | - | TRBV30 | CAWSDTTREQYF | TGTGCCTGGAGTGATACTACAAGGGAGCAGTACTTC
TRBJ1-1 | TRBD1 | few | TRBV9 | CASSPGQELQAFF | TGTGCCAGCAGCCCCGGACAGGAACTGCAAGCTTTCTTT
TRBJ1-1 | - | once | TRBV19 | CASSIQVQGNTEAFF | TGTGCCAGTAGTATTCAGGTACAGGGGAACACTGAAGCTTTCTTT
TRBJ1-4 | - | few | TRBV5-6 | CASSLGPGGSTNEKLFF | TGTGCCAGCAGCTTGGGCCCCGGAGGCTCAACTAATGAAAAACTGTTTTTT
TRBJ1-1 | TRBD1 | - | TRBV5-1 | CASSLGQGGTEAFF | TGCGCCAGCAGCCTGGGACAGGGTGGAACTGAAGCTTTCTTT
TRBJ2-7 | TRBD2 | - | TRBV7-8 | CASSEGLAGASYEQYF | TGTGCCAGCAGCGAGGGACTAGCGGGTGCGTCCTACGAGCAGTACTTC
TRBJ2-1 | TRBD2 | - | TRBV4-3 | CASSQGPVGLADNEQFF | TGCGCCAGCAGCCAAGGTCCCGTGGGACTAGCGGACAATGAGCAGTTCTTC
TRBJ2-2 | - | - | TRBV30 | CACSGDTGELFF | TGTGCCTGCTCAGGGGACACCGGGGAGCTGTTTTTT
TRBJ2-1 | TRBD2 | - | TRBV7-2 | CASSLLAGVYNEQFF | TGTGCCAGCAGCTTACTAGCGGGGGTCTACAATGAGCAGTTCTTC
TRBJ2-1 | TRBD2 | - | TRBV6-6 | CASEPRGASYNEQFF | TGTGCCAGCGAACCGCGGGGGGCCTCCTACAATGAGCAGTTCTTC
TRBJ1-2 | TRBD1 | - | TRBV5-1 | CASSPTGASNYGYTF | TGCGCCAGCAGCCCCACAGGGGCCTCTAACTATGGCTACACCTTC
TRBJ1-2 | - | - | TRBV25-1 | CASSESPGVRGGYTF | TGTGCCAGCAGTGAGAGCCCGGGGGTCCGTGGAGGCTACACCTTC
TRBJ1-3 | - | once | TRBV14 | CASSQETENTIYF | TGTGCCAGCAGCCAAGAAACAGAAAACACCATATATTTT
TRBJ2-5 | TRBD2 | - | TRBV6-4 | CASSDAGEAETQYF | TGTGCCAGCAGTGATGCGGGGGAGGCGGAGACCCAGTACTTC
TRBJ2-5 | - | - | TRBV11-2 | CASSLASQGQETQYF | TGTGCCAGCAGCTTAGCTTCTCAGGGGCAAGAGACCCAGTACTTC
TRBJ1-5 | - | - | TRBV5-5 | CASSFQGDQPQHF | TGTGCCAGCAGCTTCCAGGGTGATCAGCCCCAGCATTTT